The clone carrying this TCR beta chain was picked up many times. Its cognate antigen is unknown. The data are from a study of identical twins. Notes on the study in general: Abundant beta clonotypes from cord blood bore fewer insertions; memory repertoires lacked this pattern.

V dropped 4 bases and J dropped 7 bases, with 13 bases sitting between them. This CDR3 is 12 amino acids long. The germline CDR1 and CDR2 sequences are SQVTM and ANQGSEA. TCRdb reprocessed the 5' RACE reads with MiXCR, giving one entry per CDR3 protein. This table has around 340,000 distinct CDR3 sequences, approximately 9.1% appearing once. Source material: naive T cells sorted from blood. The V and J genes are TRBV29-1 and TRBJ1-2, with D uncertain. The sequence was obtained from a woman aged 50 to 60 in good health. The CDR3 sequence is CSVVTQRRGYTF. CDR3 DNA: TGCAGCGTTGTTACACAGAGACGTGGCTACACCTTC. The complete variable domain, with remaining parts taken from reference TRBV29-1 and TRBJ1-2, reads SAVISQKPSRDICQRGTSLTIQCQVDSQVTMMFWYRQQPGQSLTLIATANQGSEATYESGFVIDKFPISRPNLTFSTLTVSNMSPEDSSIYLCSVVTQRRGYTFGSGTRLTVV.